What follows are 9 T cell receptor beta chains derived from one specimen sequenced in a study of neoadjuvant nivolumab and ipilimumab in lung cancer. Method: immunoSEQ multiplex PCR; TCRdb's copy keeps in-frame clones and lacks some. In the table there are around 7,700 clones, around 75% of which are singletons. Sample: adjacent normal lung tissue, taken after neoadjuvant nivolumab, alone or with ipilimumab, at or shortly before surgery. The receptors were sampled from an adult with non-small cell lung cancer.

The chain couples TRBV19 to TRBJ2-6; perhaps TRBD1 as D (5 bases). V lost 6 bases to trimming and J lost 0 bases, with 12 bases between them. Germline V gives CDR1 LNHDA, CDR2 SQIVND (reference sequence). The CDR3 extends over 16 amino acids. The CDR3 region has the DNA TGTGCCAGTAGCCGCGACAGTGCCTCTGGGGCCAACGTCCTGACTTTC. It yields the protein CASSRDSASGANVLTF.

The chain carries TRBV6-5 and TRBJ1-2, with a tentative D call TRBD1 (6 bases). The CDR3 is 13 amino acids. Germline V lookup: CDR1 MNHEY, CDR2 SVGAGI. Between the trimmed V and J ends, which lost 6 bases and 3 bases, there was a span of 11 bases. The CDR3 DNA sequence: TGTGCCAGCAGCTGGGAGGGGGACTATGGCTACACCTTC. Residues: CASSWEGDYGYTF.

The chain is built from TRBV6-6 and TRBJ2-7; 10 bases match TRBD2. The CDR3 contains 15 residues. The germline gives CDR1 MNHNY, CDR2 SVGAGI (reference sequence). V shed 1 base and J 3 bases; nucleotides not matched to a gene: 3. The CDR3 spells CASSYLLAGLYEQYF. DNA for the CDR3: TGTGCCAGCAGTTACTTACTAGCGGGGCTCTACGAGCAGTACTTC.

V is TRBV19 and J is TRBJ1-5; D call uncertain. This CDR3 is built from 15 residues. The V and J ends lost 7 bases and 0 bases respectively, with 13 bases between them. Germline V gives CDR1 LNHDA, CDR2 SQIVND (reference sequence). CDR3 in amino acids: CASIPAGYSNQPQHF. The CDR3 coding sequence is TGTGCCAGTATACCGGCAGGATATAGCAATCAGCCCCAGCATTTT.

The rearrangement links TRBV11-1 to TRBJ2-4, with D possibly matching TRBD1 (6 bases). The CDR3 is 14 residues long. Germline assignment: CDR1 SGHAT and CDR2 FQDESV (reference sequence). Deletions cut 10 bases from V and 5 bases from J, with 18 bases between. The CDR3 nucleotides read TGTGCCACCTCCCCGGGACACGGCCAAAACATTCAGTACTTC. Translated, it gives CATSPGHGQNIQYF.

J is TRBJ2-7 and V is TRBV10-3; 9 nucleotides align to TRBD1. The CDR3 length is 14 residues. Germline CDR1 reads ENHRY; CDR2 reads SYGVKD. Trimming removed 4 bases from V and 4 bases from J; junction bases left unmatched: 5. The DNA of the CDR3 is TGTGCCATCAGTGGGGGGGACAGGGTATACGAGCAGTACTTC. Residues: CAISGGDRVYEQYF.

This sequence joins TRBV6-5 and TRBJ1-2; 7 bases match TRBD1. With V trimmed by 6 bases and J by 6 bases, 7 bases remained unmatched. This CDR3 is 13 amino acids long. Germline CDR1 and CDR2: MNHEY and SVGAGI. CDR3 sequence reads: CASSKDRLDGYTF. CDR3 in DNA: TGTGCCAGCAGCAAGGACAGGCTAGATGGCTACACCTTC.

The CDR3 loop is CASSQEPGGAPDTQYF. CDR3 in DNA: TGTGCCAGCAGCCAAGAACCCGGGGGGGCCCCAGATACGCAGTATTTT. The V and J genes are TRBV4-2 and TRBJ2-3; 8 nucleotides line up with TRBD2. The trim removed 0 bases at V and 4 bases at J, leaving 6 bases unmatched. The germline V gene encodes CDR1 LGHNA and CDR2 YNFKEQ. CDR3 size: 16 residues.

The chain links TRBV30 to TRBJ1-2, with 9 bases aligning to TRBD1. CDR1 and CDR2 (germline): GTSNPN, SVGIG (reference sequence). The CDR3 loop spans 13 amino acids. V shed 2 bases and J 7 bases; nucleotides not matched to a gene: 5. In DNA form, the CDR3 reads TGTGCCTGGAGTCCGGGACAGGGTCCTGGCTACACCTTC. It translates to CAWSPGQGPGYTF.